The present T cell receptor beta chain was sequenced within a study of shared clonotypes between healthy human individuals. With regard to this clone: Since a far larger clone is one base different, this is likely a read error.

Profiling relied on immunoSEQ multiplex PCR, and the TCRdb table lists in-frame clones only, not all of them. Among a few hundred thousand clones, less than 80% were seen once, and the ten largest hold about 12%. Sequencing was carried out using PBMCs. This TCR was recovered from a woman aged 40-49 years in good health. Some clones in this sample may be carry-over from other donors' samples.

The CDR3 nucleotides are TGCAGCGTCGGGACAGGGGTGGTCAATAAGCAGTTCTTC. Protein product: CSVGTGVVNKQFF. The J gene is TRBJ2-1, the V gene TRBV29-1; 10 bases are a match to TRBD1. This CDR3 contains 13 residues. Germline assignment: CDR1 SQVTM and CDR2 ANQGSEA.